Below, one TCR beta chain is given with its context. Its cognate antigen is unknown. The data originate from a study of Ad26.COV2.S vaccination and SARS-CoV-2 variants. General study results and limits: It was reported that spike-specific CD8+ and CD4+ T cell responses were substantially broad after vaccination.

V shed 0 bases, J shed 6 bases, and the junction held 8 bases outside the gene matches. CDR1 and CDR2 from the germline V gene are SGHTA and FQGNSA. This CDR3 comprises 17 residues. TCRdb's table, derived via immunoSEQ multiplex PCR, lists solely in-frame clones and lacks some. The sample has 350,000 to 500,000 clones; 80% to 95% are singletons. Treatment indicated: roughly 18 received Ad26.COV2.S at low or high dose, single or two shots; about 5 received placebo; per-sample allocation not given. The study sampled participants on day 63 after the first vaccine or placebo injection. Participants' vaccine, an Ad26 vector, delivered Wuhan-strain SARS-CoV-2 spike.

The clonotype originates from a person between 18 and 65 years old who received the Ad26.COV2.S COVID-19 vaccine or a placebo. The chain carries TRBV7-2 and TRBJ2-5; 12 nucleotides line up with TRBD2. The starting material was peripheral blood, obtained in a trial of Ad26.COV2.S vaccine versus placebo. The CDR3: CASSLAGLAGGPQTQYF. DNA for the CDR3: TGTGCCAGCAGCTTAGCAGGGCTAGCGGGAGGGCCACAGACCCAGTACTTC. The variable domain in full, completed from reference TRBV7-2 and TRBJ2-5, reads GAGVSQSPSNKVTEKGKDVELRCDPISGHTALYWYRQSLGQGLEFLIYFQGNSAPDKSGLPSDRFSAERTGGSVSTLTIQRTQQEDSAVYLCASSLAGLAGGPQTQYFGPGTRLLVL.